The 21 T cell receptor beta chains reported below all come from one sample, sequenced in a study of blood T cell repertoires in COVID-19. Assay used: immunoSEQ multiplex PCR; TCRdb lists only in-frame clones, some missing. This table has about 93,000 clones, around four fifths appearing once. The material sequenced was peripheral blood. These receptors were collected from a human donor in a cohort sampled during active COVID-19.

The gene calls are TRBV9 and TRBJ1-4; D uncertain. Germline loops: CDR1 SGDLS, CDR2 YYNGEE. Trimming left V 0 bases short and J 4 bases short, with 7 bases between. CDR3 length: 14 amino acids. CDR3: CASSVEQFNEKLFF. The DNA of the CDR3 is TGTGCCAGCAGCGTAGAACAGTTTAATGAAAAACTGTTTTTT.

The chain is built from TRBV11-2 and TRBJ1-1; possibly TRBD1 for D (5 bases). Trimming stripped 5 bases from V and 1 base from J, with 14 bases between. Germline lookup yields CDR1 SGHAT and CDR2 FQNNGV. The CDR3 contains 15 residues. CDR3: CASSPGRAGNTEAFF. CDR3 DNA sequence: TGTGCCAGCAGCCCAGGGAGGGCGGGGAACACTGAAGCTTTCTTT.

CDR3 bases: TGTGCCAGCAGTTACTCGACAGGGGAAGGCTACACCTTC. Translated, it gives CASSYSTGEGYTF. The chain has TRBV6-5 and TRBJ1-2; 8 bases align to TRBD1. This CDR3 spans 13 amino acids. CDR1 is MNHEY, CDR2 SVGAGI, per germline. The junction had 2 bases not matched to a gene; V was cut back by 0 bases and J by 8 bases.

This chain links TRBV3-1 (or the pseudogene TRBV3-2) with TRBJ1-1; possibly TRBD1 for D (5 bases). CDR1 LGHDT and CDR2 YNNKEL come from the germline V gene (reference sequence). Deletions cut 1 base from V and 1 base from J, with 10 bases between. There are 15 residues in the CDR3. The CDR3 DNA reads TGTGCCAGCAGCCAAGGTCCGGGGGAGAACACTGAAGCTTTCTTT. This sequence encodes CASSQGPGENTEAFF.

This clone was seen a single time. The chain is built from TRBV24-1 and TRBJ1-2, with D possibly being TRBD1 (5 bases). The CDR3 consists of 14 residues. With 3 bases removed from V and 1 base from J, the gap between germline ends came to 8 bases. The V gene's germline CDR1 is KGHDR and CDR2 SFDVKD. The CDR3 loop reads CATSDHRSNYGYTF. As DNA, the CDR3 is TGTGCCACCAGTGATCACAGGAGTAACTATGGCTACACCTTC.

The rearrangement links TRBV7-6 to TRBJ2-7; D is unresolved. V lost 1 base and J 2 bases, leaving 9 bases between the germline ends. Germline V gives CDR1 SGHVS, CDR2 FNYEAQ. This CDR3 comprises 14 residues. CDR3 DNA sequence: TGTGCCAGCAGCTTAGATGGGCCGACCTACGAGCAGTACTTC. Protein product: CASSLDGPTYEQYF.

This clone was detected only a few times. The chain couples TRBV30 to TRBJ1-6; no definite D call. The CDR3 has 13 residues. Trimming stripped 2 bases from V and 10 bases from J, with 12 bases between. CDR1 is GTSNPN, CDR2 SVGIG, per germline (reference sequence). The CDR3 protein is CAWSLDYTSPLHF. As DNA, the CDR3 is TGTGCCTGGAGTCTGGACTATACCTCACCCCTCCACTTT.

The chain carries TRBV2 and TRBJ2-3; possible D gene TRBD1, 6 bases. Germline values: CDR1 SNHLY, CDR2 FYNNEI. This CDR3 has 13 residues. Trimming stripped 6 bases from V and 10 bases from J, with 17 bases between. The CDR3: CASRLDSPGAQYF. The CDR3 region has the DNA TGTGCCAGCAGGCTGGACAGCCCCGGCGCGCAGTATTTT.

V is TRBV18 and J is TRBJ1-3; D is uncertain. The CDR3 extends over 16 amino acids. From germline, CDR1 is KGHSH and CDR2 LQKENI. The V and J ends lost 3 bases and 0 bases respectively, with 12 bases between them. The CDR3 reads CASSPTSGLSGNTIYF. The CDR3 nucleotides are TGTGCCAGCTCACCCACCTCAGGCCTCTCTGGAAACACCATATATTTT. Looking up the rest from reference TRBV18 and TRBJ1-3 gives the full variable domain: NAGVMQNPRHLVRRRGQEARLRCSPMKGHSHVYWYRQLPEEGLKFMVYLQKENIIDESGMPKERFSAEFPKEGPSILRIQQVVRGDSAAYFCASSPTSGLSGNTIYFGEGSWLTVV.

CDR3 coding DNA: TGCGCCAGCAGCTTGGATCCAGCGGGGATTGAGACCCAGTACTTC. Translated: CASSLDPAGIETQYF. The J gene is TRBJ2-5, the V gene TRBV5-1; 7 bases fit TRBD2. The CDR3 consists of 15 residues. Germline-derived CDR1 and CDR2 are SGHRS and YFSETQ. J lost 5 bases, V lost 0 bases, and 7 bases had no gene match.

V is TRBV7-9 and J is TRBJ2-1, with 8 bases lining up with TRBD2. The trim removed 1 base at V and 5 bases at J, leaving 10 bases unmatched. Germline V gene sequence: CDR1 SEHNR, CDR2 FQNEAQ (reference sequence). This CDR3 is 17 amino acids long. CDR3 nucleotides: TGTGCCAGCAGCTTAGTGGGGGGAGGACTAGCAGACAATGAGCAGTTCTTC. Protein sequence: CASSLVGGGLADNEQFF.

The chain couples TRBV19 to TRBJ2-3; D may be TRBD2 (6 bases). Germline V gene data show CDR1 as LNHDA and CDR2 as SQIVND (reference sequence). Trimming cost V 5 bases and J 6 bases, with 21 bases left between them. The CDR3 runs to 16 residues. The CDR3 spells CASSPAYGGMGDTQYF. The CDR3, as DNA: TGTGCCAGTAGTCCCGCGTATGGGGGGATGGGGGATACGCAGTATTTT.

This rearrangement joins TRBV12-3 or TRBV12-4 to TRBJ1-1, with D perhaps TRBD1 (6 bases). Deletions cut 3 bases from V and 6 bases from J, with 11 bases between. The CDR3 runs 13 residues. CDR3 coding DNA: TGTGCCAGCAGTTTGGGGGCGGGGGCTGAAGCTTTCTTT. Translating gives CASSLGAGAEAFF.

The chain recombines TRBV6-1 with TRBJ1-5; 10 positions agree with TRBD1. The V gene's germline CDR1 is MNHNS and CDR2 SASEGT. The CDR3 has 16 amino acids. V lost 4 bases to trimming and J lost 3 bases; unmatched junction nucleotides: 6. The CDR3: CASSVRDRGPNQPQHF. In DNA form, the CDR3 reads TGTGCCAGCAGTGTCCGGGACAGGGGACCCAATCAGCCCCAGCATTTT.

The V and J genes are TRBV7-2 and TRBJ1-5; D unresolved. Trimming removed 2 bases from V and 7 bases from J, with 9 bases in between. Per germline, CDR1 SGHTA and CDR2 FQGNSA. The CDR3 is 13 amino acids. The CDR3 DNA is TGTGCCAGCAGCTTACGGAGGCAGCAGCCCCAGCATTTT. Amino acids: CASSLRRQQPQHF.

In DNA form, the CDR3 reads TGCAGCGTGACACAGGATTACAATGAGCAGTTCTTC. It specifies CSVTQDYNEQFF. The chain carries TRBV29-1 and TRBJ2-1; the D gene is possibly TRBD1 (5 bases). The germline CDR1 and CDR2 sequences are SQVTM and ANQGSEA. Between the trimmed V and J ends, which lost 6 bases and 4 bases, there was a span of 10 bases. The CDR3 has 12 residues.

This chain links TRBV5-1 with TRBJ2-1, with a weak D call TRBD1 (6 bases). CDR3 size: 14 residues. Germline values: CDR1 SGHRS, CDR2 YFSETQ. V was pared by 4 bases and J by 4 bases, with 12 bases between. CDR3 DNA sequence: TGCGCCAGCAGCCCAAACAGGGCTTACAATGAGCAGTTCTTC. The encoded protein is CASSPNRAYNEQFF. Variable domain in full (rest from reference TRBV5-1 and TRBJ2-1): KAGVTQTPRYLIKTRGQQVTLSCSPISGHRSVSWYQQTPGQGLQFLFEYFSETQRNKGNFPGRFSGRQFSNSRSEMNVSTLELGDSALYLCASSPNRAYNEQFFGPGTRLTVL.

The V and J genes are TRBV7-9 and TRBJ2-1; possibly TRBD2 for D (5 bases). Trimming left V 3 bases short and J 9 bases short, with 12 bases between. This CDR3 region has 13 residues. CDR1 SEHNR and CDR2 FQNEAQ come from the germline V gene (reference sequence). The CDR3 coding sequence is TGTGCCAGCAGCTTTGTTGGACTTACTGAGCAGTTCTTC. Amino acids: CASSFVGLTEQFF.

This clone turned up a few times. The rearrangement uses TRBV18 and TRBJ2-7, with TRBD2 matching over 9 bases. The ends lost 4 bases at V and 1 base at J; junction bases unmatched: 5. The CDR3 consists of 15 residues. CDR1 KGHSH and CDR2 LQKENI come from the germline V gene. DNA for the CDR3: TGTGCCAGCTCACGAGGTAGCGGGAGTTCCTACGAGCAGTACTTC. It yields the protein CASSRGSGSSYEQYF.

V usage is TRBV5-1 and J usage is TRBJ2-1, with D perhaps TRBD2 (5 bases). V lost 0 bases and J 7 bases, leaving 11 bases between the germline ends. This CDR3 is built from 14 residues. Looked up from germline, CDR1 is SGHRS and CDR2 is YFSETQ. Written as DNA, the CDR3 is TGCGCCAGCAGCTTGGCAGGAGGAGAGAATGAGCAGTTCTTC. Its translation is CASSLAGGENEQFF.

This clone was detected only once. This CDR3 is CASSQRSGGRMNTEAFF. CDR3 nucleotides: TGTGCCAGCAGTCAAAGAAGCGGGGGGAGAATGAACACTGAAGCTTTCTTT. The V and J genes are TRBV28 and TRBJ1-1, with D possibly being TRBD1 (5 bases). V was clipped by 5 bases and J by 0 bases, with 19 bases between them. CDR1 and CDR2 from the germline V gene are MDHEN and SYDVKM. The CDR3 covers 17 residues. Filled out from reference TRBV28 and TRBJ1-1, the complete variable domain reads DVKVTQSSRYLVKRTGEKVFLECVQDMDHENMFWYRQDPGLGLRLIYFSYDVKMKEKGDIPEGYSVSREKKERFSLILESASTNQTSMYLCASSQRSGGRMNTEAFFGQGTRLTVV.